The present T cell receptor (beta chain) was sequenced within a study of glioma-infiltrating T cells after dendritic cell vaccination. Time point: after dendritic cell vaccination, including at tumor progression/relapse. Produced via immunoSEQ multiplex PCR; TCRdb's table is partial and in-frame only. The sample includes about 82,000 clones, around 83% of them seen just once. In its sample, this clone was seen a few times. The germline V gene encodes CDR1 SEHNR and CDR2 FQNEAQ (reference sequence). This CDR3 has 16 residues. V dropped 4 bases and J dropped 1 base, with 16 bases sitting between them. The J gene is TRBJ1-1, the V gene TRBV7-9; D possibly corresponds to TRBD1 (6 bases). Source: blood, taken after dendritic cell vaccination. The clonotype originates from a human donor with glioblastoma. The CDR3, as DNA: TGTGCCAGCAGCTCATACTCCGGACAGTCGAACACTGAAGCTTTCTTT. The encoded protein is CASSSYSGQSNTEAFF.